The next 22 T cell receptor beta chains were all read from a single sample in a study of regulatory T cells in long-lasting Graves disease. Libraries of TCR beta came from iRepertoire HTBI primers plus Arm-PCR of CDR3 regions. TCRdb re-analysed the multiplex PCR reads in MiXCR, keeping a single row per CDR3 protein. Of roughly 510,000 distinct CDR3 sequences listed, 15% to 20% are singletons. Documented time point: newly diagnosed GD, antithyroid drugs for less than 3 months. Following extraction of RNA from PBMCs, that RNA was used to make the TCR library. These records were also assigned to another study, of T cells in Graves' hyperthyroidism and ophthalmopathy.

Sequencing used peripheral blood mononuclear cells (PBMCs), obtained at new diagnosis, from a patient treated with antithyroid drugs. The receptors here all came from a man aged 18 to 35 with Graves disease.

This clonotype appeared many times. The chain has TRBV20-1 and TRBJ1-1, with TRBD1 as a possible D gene (5 bases). Trimming cost V 6 bases and J 4 bases, with 27 bases left between them. This CDR3 is 17 amino acids long. CDR1 is DFQATT and CDR2 is SNEGSKA in the germline V gene (reference sequence). As DNA, the CDR3 is TGCAGTGCCCCCCTAGGCTCGTCGCGGGGGAAGGGCACTGAAGCTTTCTTT. It yields the protein CSAPLGSSRGKGTEAFF.

V is TRBV7-3 and J is TRBJ1-1; D is unclear. CDR3 length equals 13 residues. The germline CDR1 and CDR2 sequences are SGHTA and FQGTGA. Trimming removed 4 bases at V and 2 bases at J, with 8 bases between. The CDR3 here is CASSSQHNTEAFF. The CDR3 DNA sequence: TGTGCCAGCAGCTCCCAACACAACACTGAAGCTTTCTTT.

The rearrangement uses TRBV20-1 and TRBJ2-5; 7 bases align to TRBD2. Germline assignment: CDR1 DFQATT and CDR2 SNEGSKA (reference sequence). The CDR3 loop spans 14 amino acids. The V and J ends lost 5 bases and 4 bases, in that order; junction bases with no gene match: 10. This chain's CDR3 is CSAPGGRGRETQYF. CDR3 DNA: TGCAGTGCTCCCGGTGGGAGGGGTCGAGAGACCCAGTACTTC.

A few counts support this clonotype. The V gene is TRBV20-1, the J gene TRBJ1-1; 7 bases fit TRBD1. The CDR3 loop spans 13 amino acids. J lost 4 bases, V lost 6 bases, and 8 bases had no gene match. Germline loops: CDR1 DFQATT, CDR2 SNEGSKA (reference sequence). The CDR3 here is CSAGRQGLTEAFF. The CDR3 bases are TGCAGTGCGGGGAGACAGGGCCTCACTGAAGCTTTCTTT.

The chain has TRBV7-6 and TRBJ1-2; tentatively, D is TRBD1 (5 bases). From germline, CDR1 is SGHVS and CDR2 FNYEAQ. V was cut by 4 bases and J by 3 bases, with 9 bases left in between. This CDR3 spans 13 amino acids. The CDR3 DNA reads as TGTGCCAGCAGCTCAAGGGGCGACTATGGCTACACCTTC. This gives the protein CASSSRGDYGYTF.

The rearrangement joins TRBV15 to TRBJ2-1; TRBD2 aligns across 9 bases. J lost 8 bases, V lost 1 base, and 9 bases had no gene match. The CDR3 runs 16 residues. Germline V gene sequence: CDR1 LNHNV, CDR2 YYDKDF (reference sequence). The CDR3 nucleotides read TGTGCCACCAGCAGAGGGTCTAGCGGGATCGATGATGAGCAGTTCTTC. Amino acids: CATSRGSSGIDDEQFF. Complete variable domain (other parts from reference TRBV15 and TRBJ2-1): DAMVIQNPRYQVTQFGKPVTLSCSQTLNHNVMYWYQQKSSQAPKLLFHYYDKDFNNEADTPDNFQSRRPNTSFCFLDIRSPGLGDTAMYLCATSRGSSGIDDEQFFGPGTRLTVL.

The chain uses TRBV30 and TRBJ2-1; D unresolved. The germline V gene encodes CDR1 GTSNPN and CDR2 SVGIG (reference sequence). V was shortened by 0 bases and J by 6 bases, with 15 bases between the two germline ends. CDR3 size: 15 residues. The CDR3 here is CAWSVPSIGLNEQFF. The DNA of the CDR3 is TGTGCCTGGAGTGTTCCCAGCATAGGCCTCAATGAGCAGTTCTTC.

This clonotype was found many times. The chain is built from TRBV25-1 and TRBJ2-7; TRBD1 matches at 7 bases. This CDR3 is 14 amino acids long. Trimming cost V 2 bases and J 2 bases; bases outside gene matches: 3. CDR1 and CDR2 (germline): MGHDK, SYGVNS. The CDR3 reads CASSEPQGAYEQYF. DNA for the CDR3: TGTGCCAGCAGTGAACCCCAGGGGGCCTACGAGCAGTACTTC.

Notes on this clonotype: At one end the junction does not follow the germline gene, possibly because of a read error. The chain uses TRBV3-1 and TRBJ1-6; D remains ambiguous. Germline assignment: CDR1 LGHDT and CDR2 YNNKEL (reference sequence). The CDR3 covers 15 residues. CDR3 nucleotides: TGTGCCAGCAGCCAAGAACCCCAGGAATCCTCACCCCCCCACTTT. Its protein product is CASSQEPQESSPPHF.

This clonotype was counted many times. The chain carries TRBV11-2 and TRBJ1-1; D possibly corresponds to TRBD1 (6 bases). Between the trimmed V and J ends, which lost 1 base and 0 bases, there was a span of 15 bases. This CDR3 region has 17 residues. Germline lookup yields CDR1 SGHAT and CDR2 FQNNGV. Here the CDR3 DNA reads TGTGCCAGCAGCTTAGTCAGTGGGGGCACGCTGAACACTGAAGCTTTCTTT. It translates to CASSLVSGGTLNTEAFF.

This clonotype was counted many times. The rearrangement uses TRBV11-2 and TRBJ1-1; D possibly corresponds to TRBD1 (5 bases). Trimming stripped 8 bases from V and 0 bases from J, with 13 bases between. Germline values: CDR1 SGHAT, CDR2 FQNNGV. The CDR3 sequence is 14 residues long. The CDR3 spells CASAGGRLNTEAFF. CDR3 nucleotide sequence: TGTGCCAGCGCCGGGGGGAGGCTGAACACTGAAGCTTTCTTT.

This clonotype was found many times. The chain has TRBV20-1 and TRBJ1-1; tentative D call: TRBD1 (6 bases). CDR3 length: 15 amino acids. V was cut by 0 bases and J by 0 bases, with 11 bases left in between. Germline CDR1 reads DFQATT; CDR2 reads SNEGSKA (reference sequence). CDR3 protein: CSARDPDRLNTEAFF. The CDR3 region has the DNA TGCAGTGCTAGAGATCCGGACAGACTGAACACTGAAGCTTTCTTT.

This clonotype was counted at least ten times. V usage is TRBV11-2 and J usage is TRBJ2-7; 7 bases agree with TRBD1. The CDR3 consists of 14 residues. The junction had 11 bases not matched to a gene; V was cut back by 6 bases and J by 6 bases. From germline, CDR1 is SGHAT and CDR2 FQNNGV. DNA for the CDR3: TGTGCCAGCAGTTTGACCGGGACAGCCTCCGAGCAGTACTTC. Its translation is CASSLTGTASEQYF.

This clonotype was counted at least ten times. At one of its ends the junction is not consistent with the germline gene, which may arise from a read error. This sequence joins TRBV29-1 and TRBJ2-1; no definite D call. The CDR3 has 14 residues. The germline V gene encodes CDR1 SQVTM and CDR2 ANQGSEA. CDR3 protein: CSVEDWRSNNEQFF. CDR3 sequence (DNA): TGCAGCGTGGAAGACTGGAGATCCAACAATGAGCAGTTCTTC.

The V and J genes are TRBV4-1 and TRBJ2-6; either TRBD1 or TRBD2 may fit D (5 bases each). The ends were cut back, 2 bases at V and 3 bases at J, with 11 bases in the middle. The V gene's germline CDR1 is MGHRA and CDR2 YSYEKL. The CDR3 has 16 residues. CDR3 loop: CASSQPWDGGANVLTF. In DNA, the CDR3 is TGCGCCAGCAGCCAACCCTGGGACGGTGGGGCCAACGTCCTGACTTTC.

The rearrangement joins TRBV12-3 or TRBV12-4 to TRBJ2-2, with D unresolved. The V and J ends lost 1 base and 3 bases respectively, with 6 bases between them. The CDR3 is made up of 14 amino acids. The CDR3 loop reads CASSLGRDTGELFF. The CDR3 nucleotides are TGTGCCAGCAGTTTAGGTCGGGACACCGGGGAGCTGTTTTTT.

The table lists this clonotype with many counts. The J gene is TRBJ1-1, the V gene TRBV11-2; D not resolved. The CDR3 totals 15 residues. V lost 3 bases and J lost 2, with 13 bases in between. In germline, CDR1 is SGHAT, CDR2 FQNNGV. CDR3: CASSFEGDHNTEAFF. DNA of the CDR3: TGTGCCAGCAGCTTCGAAGGAGATCATAACACTGAAGCTTTCTTT.

This clonotype showed up many times. The chain links TRBV2 to TRBJ1-2; D not certain. The CDR3 covers 11 residues. In germline, CDR1 is SNHLY, CDR2 FYNNEI. Trimming stripped 7 bases from V and 7 bases from J, with 10 bases between. CDR3 nucleotides: TGTGCCAGCACCCACGACTCTGGCTACACCTTC. Translation gives CASTHDSGYTF.

The rearrangement joins TRBV7-6 to TRBJ2-7; 7 bases match TRBD2. V was clipped by 1 base and J by 5 bases; unmatched bases: 11. The length of the CDR3 is 16 residues. Germline loops: CDR1 SGHVS, CDR2 FNYEAQ. DNA for the CDR3: TGTGCCAGCAGCTTAGAAGCGGGGATCGATCTGGACGAGCAGTACTTC. This encodes CASSLEAGIDLDEQYF.

This clonotype was detected once. Only one base separates this from a far larger clonotype, so it likely reflects a read error. The J gene is TRBJ1-1, the V gene TRBV10-3; 8 bases agree with TRBD1. V dropped 3 bases and J dropped 4; count of bases not matched to a gene: 16. This CDR3 comprises 18 residues. Germline V gives CDR1 ENHRY, CDR2 SYGVKD. The CDR3 protein is CAISDPTGRNRGVTEAFF. Written as DNA, the CDR3 is TGTGCCATCAGTGACCCCACGGGTAGGAACAGGGGGGTCACTGAAGCTTTCTTT.

This clonotype was seen a few times. The V call is TRBV14, the J call TRBJ2-3; D not certain. The CDR3 is made up of 15 amino acids. CDR1 SGHDN and CDR2 FVKESK come from the germline V gene. Trimming removed 1 base from V and 7 bases from J, with 15 bases in between. The CDR3 nucleotides are TGTGCCAGCAGCCAAGGTTTCAAGCCTCCCAATACGCAGTATTTT. This codes for CASSQGFKPPNTQYF.

This clonotype was seen a handful of times. The chain links TRBV29-1 to TRBJ2-1, with D perhaps assigned TRBD1 or TRBD2 (5 bases each). CDR1 and CDR2 (germline): SQVTM, ANQGSEA. The V and J ends lost 7 bases and 9 bases respectively, with 13 bases between them. This CDR3 comprises 11 residues. In nucleotides, the CDR3 is TGCAGCGCATTGAGGGGCGCTGAGCAGTTCTTC. Its translation is CSALRGAEQFF.